The following is a T cell receptor beta chain sequence with its context. Repertoires were generated with immunoSEQ multiplex PCR, while TCRdb's copy carries only in-frame clones and drops some. The sample holds 310,000 or so clones, 90% seen once. V lost 0 bases, J lost 9 bases, and 6 bases lay in between. The CDR3 sequence is 13 residues long. This entry comes from a study of blood T cell repertoires in COVID-19. Looking at the study overall: COVID-19 samples collected from the United States, Italy and Spain covered acute and convalescent phases. T cells, B-cell-depleted T cells, or PBMCs supplied cDNA or gDNA.

The sample comprised PBMCs or T cells enriched from blood (not recorded which). The chain has TRBV12-3 or TRBV12-4 and TRBJ1-6, with D unclear. The clonotype comes from a young woman with acute COVID-19. The CDR3 coding sequence is TGTGCCAGCAGTTTAGCTCGGGTTTCACCCCTCCACTTT. Its translation is CASSLARVSPLHF.